Each of the 10 T cell receptor beta chains below was sequenced from the same sample in a study of control samples from healthy donors and cancer patients. Sequenced by immunoSEQ multiplex PCR; TCRdb stores in-frame clones only, minus some. The sample carries about 150,000 clones, roughly 94% recorded once. The sequencing sample was made of PBMCs. These TCRs come from a man in his fifties or sixties with colorectal cancer.

The CDR3 spells CASSENGCSFYEQYF. The CDR3 DNA reads as TGCGCCAGCAGTGAGAACGGGTGTAGTTTTTACGAGCAGTACTTC. The chain joins TRBV10-1 to TRBJ2-7; no clear D gene. The length of the CDR3 is 15 residues. V dropped 2 bases and J dropped 4 bases, with 15 bases sitting between them. Germline loops: CDR1 WNHNN, CDR2 SYGVQD (reference sequence).

The chain is built from TRBV5-1 and TRBJ1-4, with TRBD1 as a possible D gene (5 bases). Trimming cost V 0 bases and J 0 bases, with 18 bases left between them. CDR1 and CDR2 from the germline V gene are SGHRS and YFSETQ. The CDR3 covers 19 residues. This CDR3 reads CASSLVHGTDYPTNEKLFF. The DNA for the CDR3 is TGCGCCAGCAGCTTGGTTCACGGGACGGATTATCCAACTAATGAAAAACTGTTTTTT.

The rearrangement uses TRBV11-2 and TRBJ2-7, with TRBD1 identical over 9 bases. The V segment lost 4 bases and the J segment 4 bases; nucleotides outside the gene matches: 5. The CDR3 has 14 residues. Germline values: CDR1 SGHAT, CDR2 FQNNGV. CDR3 bases: TGTGCCAGCAGCTATCAGACAGGGGGGTACGAGCAGTACTTC. Protein: CASSYQTGGYEQYF.

The CDR3 sequence is CASSRKDASRGSYNSPLHF. DNA of the CDR3: TGTGCCAGCAGCCGTAAGGACGCCTCTCGGGGGTCCTATAATTCACCCCTCCACTTT. The chain has TRBV3-1 (or the pseudogene TRBV3-2) and TRBJ1-6; D is perhaps TRBD1 (5 bases). The CDR3 runs to 19 residues. The germline V gene encodes CDR1 LGHDT and CDR2 YNNKEL (reference sequence). V dropped 4 bases and J dropped 1 base, with 20 bases sitting between them.

J is TRBJ1-3 and V is TRBV7-9; no reliable D call. Trimming removed 1 base at V and 7 bases at J, with 8 bases between. This CDR3 comprises 13 residues. Germline V lookup: CDR1 SEHNR, CDR2 FQNEAQ (reference sequence). CDR3 nucleotide sequence: TGTGCCAGCAGCTTAGGGGGTATCAACACCATATATTTT. This encodes CASSLGGINTIYF.

Remarks on this clone: This sample includes further DNA sequences coding for the same CDR3. The CDR3 nucleotides read TGTGCCAGCTCACCACCTACTGGAAACACCATATATTTT. Encoded protein: CASSPPTGNTIYF. The rearrangement uses TRBV18 and TRBJ1-3; D remains unclear. This CDR3 has 13 residues. Between the trimmed V and J ends, which lost 0 bases and 2 bases, there was a span of 2 bases. Germline lookup yields CDR1 KGHSH and CDR2 LQKENI. The variable domain in full, with the rest retrieved from reference TRBV18 and TRBJ1-3, is NAGVMQNPRHLVRRRGQEARLRCSPMKGHSHVYWYRQLPEEGLKFMVYLQKENIIDESGMPKERFSAEFPKEGPSILRIQQVVRGDSAAYFCASSPPTGNTIYFGEGSWLTVV.

This clone has only one observation. The chain links TRBV29-1 to TRBJ1-1, with D possibly TRBD1 on 6 matching bases. The CDR3 runs 13 residues. Germline CDR1 is SQVTM and CDR2 is ANQGSEA. Trimming removed 5 bases at V and 2 bases at J, with 12 bases between. DNA of the CDR3: TGCAGCGTTCGGGGGGCCCAAAACACTGAAGCTTTCTTT. Residues: CSVRGAQNTEAFF. The full variable domain, completed using reference TRBV29-1 and TRBJ1-1, is SAVISQKPSRDICQRGTSLTIQCQVDSQVTMMFWYRQQPGQSLTLIATANQGSEATYESGFVIDKFPISRPNLTFSTLTVSNMSPEDSSIYLCSVRGAQNTEAFFGQGTRLTVV.

The gene calls are TRBV13 and TRBJ2-1; D tentatively reads TRBD1 or TRBD2 (6 bases each). The CDR3 covers 15 residues. V was clipped by 3 bases and J by 2 bases, with 11 bases between them. Germline values: CDR1 PRHDT, CDR2 FYEKMQ (reference sequence). The CDR3 DNA reads TGTGCCAGCAGCTTGGGGGGCCCCACCTACAATGAGCAGTTCTTC. Encoded protein: CASSLGGPTYNEQFF.

This chain uses TRBV4-1 with TRBJ2-5, with 9 bases fitting TRBD2. Per the germline V gene, CDR1 is MGHRA and CDR2 is YSYEKL. With V trimmed by 0 bases and J by 3 bases, 5 bases remained unmatched. This CDR3 contains 16 residues. CDR3 sequence reads: CASSQDSAGGKETQYF. For the CDR3, the DNA is TGCGCCAGCAGCCAAGATTCAGCGGGGGGTAAAGAGACCCAGTACTTC.

This chain uses TRBV5-5 with TRBJ2-1; the D gene is possibly TRBD2 (7 bases). This CDR3 is 15 amino acids long. V was clipped by 3 bases and J by 6 bases, with 16 bases between them. Per germline, CDR1 SGHKS and CDR2 YYEKEE (reference sequence). The CDR3 region has the DNA TGTGCCAGCAGCTGGCGCGGGGGCGGGTCCAATGAGCAGTTCTTC. Encoded protein: CASSWRGGGSNEQFF.